This T cell receptor (beta chain) was sequenced for a study of T cell responses to AZD1222 COVID-19 vaccine. The CDR3 has 13 residues. Germline V lookup: CDR1 SGHRS, CDR2 YFSETQ. Trimming removed 2 bases from V and 4 bases from J, with 9 bases in between. The study, taken as a whole, reports: Two AZD1222 doses significantly raised spike-specific TCR breadth and depth over controls.

The method was immunoSEQ multiplex PCR; TCRdb's version includes in-frame clones alone and lacks a portion of them. The table records tens of thousands of clones, around nine tenths of them present only once. Second doses at about 4 or about 12 weeks were pooled. About this clone: The target antigen is unknown. This sample also contains other DNA sequences that code for the same CDR3.

This sample comprised peripheral blood, obtained 28 days after the second AZD1222 dose. The rearrangement links TRBV5-1 to TRBJ1-2, with D uncertain. The TCR comes from an adult who received the AZD1222 COVID-19 vaccine. CDR3 coding DNA: TGCGCCAGCAGCTTAGCAGGTAGCTATGGCTACACCTTC. This codes for CASSLAGSYGYTF.